One sample yielded the 21 T cell receptor beta chains listed below, sequenced in a study of OX40 agonist ivuxolimab in advanced cancers. Generated by immunoSEQ multiplex PCR, the TCRdb table keeps only in-frame clones and is missing some. The profile covers more than 70,000 clones, with around 80% appearing a single time and 5% taken by the ten largest. The sample in question was CD4+ or CD8+ T cells sorted from blood, obtained in a trial of the OX40 agonist ivuxolimab. The receptors originated from an adult with an advanced solid tumor such as melanoma, head and neck, liver or kidney cancer.

The rearrangement links TRBV7-9 to TRBJ2-5; D is ambiguous. CDR1 is SEHNR, CDR2 FQNEAQ, per germline (reference sequence). CDR3 length: 12 amino acids. Trimming cost V 8 bases and J 1 base, with 8 bases left between them. This chain's CDR3 is CASGPGQETQYF. Written as DNA, the CDR3 is TGTGCCAGCGGCCCCGGCCAAGAGACCCAGTACTTC.

The CDR3: CASSSLPGRKTSSSYNEQFF. For the CDR3, the DNA is TGTGCCAGCAGCAGCCTGCCGGGTCGGAAAACTTCTAGCTCCTACAATGAGCAGTTCTTC. The chain combines TRBV21-1 with TRBJ2-1; the tabulated D call, TRBD2, remains unverified against the DNA. TRBV21-1 is tagged as a pseudogene. The CDR3 consists of 20 residues.

This chain links TRBV28 with TRBJ2-2; D remains unclear. The germline gives CDR1 MDHEN, CDR2 SYDVKM. The CDR3 extends over 14 amino acids. With 11 bases removed from V and 2 bases from J, the gap between germline ends came to 15 bases. The DNA of the CDR3 is TGTGCCGTGCTCGGGTCCCGTAACACCGGGGAGCTGTTTTTT. Protein sequence: CAVLGSRNTGELFF. Looking up the rest from reference TRBV28 and TRBJ2-2 gives the full variable domain: DVKVTQSSRYLVKRTGEKVFLECVQDMDHENMFWYRQDPGLGLRLIYFSYDVKMKEKGDIPEGYSVSREKKERFSLILESASTNQTSMYLCAVLGSRNTGELFFGEGSRLTVL.

The rearrangement uses TRBV6-4 and TRBJ1-5; TRBD1 might be the D (5 bases). V was trimmed by 2 bases and J by 7 bases, leaving 21 bases between them. This CDR3 is 17 amino acids long. Germline V gene data show CDR1 as MRHNA and CDR2 as SNTAGT. The CDR3 spells CASSDAPGEGHGQPQHF. CDR3 nucleotide sequence: TGTGCCAGCAGTGACGCTCCGGGAGAGGGGCACGGGCAGCCCCAGCATTTT.

This sequence joins TRBV29-1 and TRBJ1-3; D gene unclear. Germline CDR1 SQVTM, CDR2 ANQGSEA. V was clipped by 0 bases and J by 2 bases, with 11 bases between them. The CDR3 extends over 15 amino acids. Here the CDR3 DNA reads TGCAGCGTTGAAGATCGGGGTTTAGCTGGAAACACCATATATTTT. This encodes CSVEDRGLAGNTIYF.

This chain connects TRBV5-1 to TRBJ2-7; D is unresolved. The germline CDR1 and CDR2 sequences are SGHRS and YFSETQ. The CDR3 is 15 amino acids. Trimming removed 6 bases from V and 1 base from J, with 17 bases in between. The CDR3 DNA reads as TGCGCCAGCATTCCTGCTCCGGGTCCGTCCTACGAGCAGTACTTC. The encoded protein is CASIPAPGPSYEQYF.

The gene calls are TRBV5-6 and TRBJ2-3, with TRBD2 matching 9 bases. There are 16 residues in the CDR3. Germline lookup yields CDR1 SGHDT and CDR2 YYEEEE. V lost 4 bases, J lost 7 bases, and 13 bases stayed unmatched. DNA of the CDR3: TGTGCCAGCAGCCAACAAGGGCGGGAGGGACGACATACGCAGTATTTT. Encoded protein: CASSQQGREGRHTQYF.

V gene TRBV5-5 combines with J gene TRBJ2-5; D possibly corresponds to TRBD2 (5 bases). The germline CDR1 and CDR2 sequences are SGHKS and YYEKEE (reference sequence). The germline V and J ends were trimmed by 5 bases and 5 bases, with 10 bases remaining between them. The CDR3 contains 12 residues. CDR3 sequence (DNA): TGTGCCAGCAGTTTTGCGGGTGAGACCCAGTACTTC. It is translated as CASSFAGETQYF.

This chain connects TRBV27 to TRBJ2-5; 8 bases fit TRBD2. Germline V gives CDR1 MNHEY, CDR2 SMNVEV (reference sequence). Trimming took 5 bases from V and 1 from J; bases not matched to a gene: 12. The length of the CDR3 is 17 residues. The CDR3: CASSPRVSGGVQETQYF. The DNA of the CDR3 is TGTGCCAGCAGTCCCCGGGTTTCGGGGGGGGTCCAAGAGACCCAGTACTTC.

The rearrangement uses TRBV5-1 and TRBJ2-6; 8 bases are a match to TRBD1. CDR3 length: 18 amino acids. Germline trimming cut 1 base from V and 0 bases from J; bases unmatched to any gene: 6. Germline V gene sequence: CDR1 SGHRS, CDR2 YFSETQ. This chain's CDR3 is CASSLTGGRTSGANVLTF. Here the CDR3 DNA reads TGCGCCAGCAGCTTGACAGGGGGGCGCACCTCTGGGGCCAACGTCCTGACTTTC.

The sample holds one count of this clone. This chain links TRBV28 with TRBJ1-3, with unresolved D. In germline, CDR1 is MDHEN, CDR2 SYDVKM. The ends were cut back, 4 bases at V and 4 bases at J, with 14 bases in the middle. The CDR3 length is 15 residues. The CDR3 here is CASSSLGLWGNTIYF. The CDR3 nucleotides read TGTGCCAGCAGTTCACTGGGGTTATGGGGAAACACCATATATTTT.

This clone was seen only a few times. The gene calls are TRBV10-2 and TRBJ2-5; 10 nucleotides match TRBD2. Trimming took 6 bases from V and 4 from J; bases not matched to a gene: 11. From germline, CDR1 is WSHSY and CDR2 SAAADI. CDR3 size: 16 residues. This CDR3 reads CASSSPSGREGETQYF. The CDR3 DNA sequence: TGCGCCAGCAGCTCCCCTAGCGGGAGAGAGGGAGAGACCCAGTACTTC.

This clone was found a few times. V usage is TRBV5-1 and J usage is TRBJ2-6, with a possible D match to TRBD2 (5 bases). The CDR3 is 16 amino acids. Germline CDR1 reads SGHRS; CDR2 reads YFSETQ. V shed 7 bases and J shed 0 bases, with 14 bases lying between them. The CDR3 bases are TGCGCCAGCTGCCAGGTGGGGAGCTCTGGGGCCAACGTCCTGACTTTC. Translating gives CASCQVGSSGANVLTF. Full variable domain (outside the CDR3, taken from reference TRBV5-1 and TRBJ2-6): KAGVTQTPRYLIKTRGQQVTLSCSPISGHRSVSWYQQTPGQGLQFLFEYFSETQRNKGNFPGRFSGRQFSNSRSEMNVSTLELGDSALYLCASCQVGSSGANVLTFGAGSRLTVL.

The V gene is TRBV4-1, the J gene TRBJ2-1, with 13 nucleotides matching TRBD2. This CDR3 contains 16 residues. Trimming at V came to 1 base and at J to 7 bases, leaving 4 bases not matched to a gene. Germline CDR1 is MGHRA and CDR2 is YSYEKL. DNA of the CDR3: TGCGCCAGCAGCCAAGGGGGGACTAGCGGGATTAATGAGCAGTTCTTC. Its translation: CASSQGGTSGINEQFF.

The chain links TRBV7-9 to TRBJ1-5, with D unclear. CDR3 length: 14 amino acids. V was shortened by 9 bases and J by 0 bases, with 12 bases between the two germline ends. Germline assignment: CDR1 SEHNR and CDR2 FQNEAQ (reference sequence). This CDR3 is CARPWSYSNQPQHF. The DNA of the CDR3 is TGTGCCAGGCCGTGGAGCTATAGCAATCAGCCCCAGCATTTT.

The chain links TRBV7-9 to TRBJ1-1, with TRBD1 as a possible D gene (6 bases). Deletions cut 4 bases from V and 0 bases from J, with 9 bases between. Germline values: CDR1 SEHNR, CDR2 FQNEAQ (reference sequence). CDR3 length equals 14 residues. This CDR3 is CASSSQGLNTEAFF. CDR3 DNA: TGTGCCAGCAGCTCACAGGGCTTGAACACTGAAGCTTTCTTT.

This clone was counted a few times. This sequence joins TRBV15 and TRBJ2-2, with TRBD2 identical over 8 bases. The trim removed 5 bases at V and 8 bases at J, leaving 7 bases unmatched. CDR1 and CDR2 (germline): LNHNV, YYDKDF (reference sequence). The CDR3 extends over 14 amino acids. Here the CDR3 reads CATSRGGDSGELFF. The CDR3 coding sequence is TGTGCCACCAGCCGGGGGGGCGACTCTGGGGAGCTGTTTTTT.

This clone was counted once. This chain connects TRBV4-2 to TRBJ2-1; perhaps TRBD2 as D (5 bases). Germline lookup yields CDR1 LGHNA and CDR2 YNFKEQ. The CDR3 loop spans 16 amino acids. V was clipped by 0 bases and J by 4 bases, with 13 bases between them. The CDR3 spells CASSQDRRTDYNEQFF. The DNA of the CDR3 is TGTGCCAGCAGCCAAGATCGCAGGACTGATTACAATGAGCAGTTCTTC.

The chain combines TRBV5-1 with TRBJ2-1; D not certain. The CDR3 totals 12 residues. Germline values: CDR1 SGHRS, CDR2 YFSETQ. Trimming pared 4 bases from V and 11 bases from J, leaving 13 bases between. CDR3 coding DNA: TGCGCCAGCAGCCACGATCGTGGCCAGCAGTTCTTC. Amino acids: CASSHDRGQQFF.

The gene calls are TRBV9 and TRBJ2-2; possibly TRBD1 or TRBD2 for D (5 bases each). Germline values: CDR1 SGDLS, CDR2 YYNGEE. The V and J ends lost 4 bases and 0 bases respectively, with 10 bases between them. The CDR3 contains 15 residues. For the CDR3, the DNA is TGTGCCAGCAGCCGCATGGGACCGAACACCGGGGAGCTGTTTTTT. Protein: CASSRMGPNTGELFF.

The chain joins TRBV5-1 to TRBJ2-5; tentatively, D is TRBD1 (5 bases). The CDR3 consists of 15 residues. Germline values: CDR1 SGHRS, CDR2 YFSETQ. V was trimmed by 0 bases and J by 5 bases, leaving 14 bases between them. DNA of the CDR3: TGCGCCAGCAGCTTGGCTAGGGGTGACGTGGAGACCCAGTACTTC. Amino acid sequence: CASSLARGDVETQYF.